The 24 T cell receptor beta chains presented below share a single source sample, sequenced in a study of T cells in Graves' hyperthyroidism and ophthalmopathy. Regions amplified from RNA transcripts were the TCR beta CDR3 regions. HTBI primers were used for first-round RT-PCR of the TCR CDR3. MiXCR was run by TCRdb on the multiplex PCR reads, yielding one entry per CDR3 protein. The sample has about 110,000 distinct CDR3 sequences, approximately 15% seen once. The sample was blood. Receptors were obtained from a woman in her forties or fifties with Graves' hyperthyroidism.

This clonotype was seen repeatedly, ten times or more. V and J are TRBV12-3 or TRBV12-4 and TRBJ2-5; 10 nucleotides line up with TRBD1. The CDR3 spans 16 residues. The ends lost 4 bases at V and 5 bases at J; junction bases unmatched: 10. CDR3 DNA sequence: TGTGCCAGCAGTTCTCCGGGACAGGGGTTGGGTGAGACCCAGTACTTC. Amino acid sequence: CASSSPGQGLGETQYF.

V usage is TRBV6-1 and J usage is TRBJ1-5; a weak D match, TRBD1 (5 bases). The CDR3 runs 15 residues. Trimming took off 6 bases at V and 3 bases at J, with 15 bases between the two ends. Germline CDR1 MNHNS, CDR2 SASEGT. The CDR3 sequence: CASRPNRQPNQPQHF. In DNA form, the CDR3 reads TGTGCCAGCAGGCCCAACCGACAGCCCAATCAGCCCCAGCATTTT.

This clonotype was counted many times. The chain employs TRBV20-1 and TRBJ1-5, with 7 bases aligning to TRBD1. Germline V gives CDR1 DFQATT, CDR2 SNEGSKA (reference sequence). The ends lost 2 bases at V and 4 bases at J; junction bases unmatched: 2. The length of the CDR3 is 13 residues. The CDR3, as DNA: TGCAGTGCTAGAAAGGGGGCTAATCAGCCCCAGCATTTT. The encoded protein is CSARKGANQPQHF.

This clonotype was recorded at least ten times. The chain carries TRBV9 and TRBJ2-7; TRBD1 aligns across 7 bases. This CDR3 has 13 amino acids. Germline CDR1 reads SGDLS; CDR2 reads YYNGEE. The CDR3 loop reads CGPRQGLYYEQYV. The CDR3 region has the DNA TGCGGCCCCCGACAGGGTTTATACTACGAGCAGTACGTC.

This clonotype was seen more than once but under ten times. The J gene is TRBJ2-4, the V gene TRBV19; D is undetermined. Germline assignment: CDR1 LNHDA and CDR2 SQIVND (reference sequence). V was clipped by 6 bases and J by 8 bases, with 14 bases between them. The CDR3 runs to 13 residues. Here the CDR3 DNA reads TGTGCCAGTAGCCCTGAAGACGAGGACATTCAGTACTTC. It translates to CASSPEDEDIQYF.

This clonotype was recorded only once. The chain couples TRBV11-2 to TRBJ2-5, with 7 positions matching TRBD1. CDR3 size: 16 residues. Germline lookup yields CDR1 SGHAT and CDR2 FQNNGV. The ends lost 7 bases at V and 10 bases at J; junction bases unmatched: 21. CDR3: CASNQRGTAAVGGQYF. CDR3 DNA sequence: TGTGCCAGCAACCAGAGGGGGACAGCGGCCGTAGGGGGCCAGTACTTC.

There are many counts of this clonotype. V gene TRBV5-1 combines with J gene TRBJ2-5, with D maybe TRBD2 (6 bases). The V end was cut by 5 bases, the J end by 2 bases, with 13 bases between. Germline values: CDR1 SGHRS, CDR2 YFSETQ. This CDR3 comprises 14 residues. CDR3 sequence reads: CASRPGVGQETQYF. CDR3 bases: TGCGCCAGCAGACCGGGAGTGGGGCAAGAGACCCAGTACTTC.

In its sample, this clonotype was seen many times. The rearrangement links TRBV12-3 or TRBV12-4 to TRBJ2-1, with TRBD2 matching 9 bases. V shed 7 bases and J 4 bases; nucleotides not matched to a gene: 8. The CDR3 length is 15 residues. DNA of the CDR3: TGTGCCAGCATGCGAGCGGGAGGAGCATACAATGAGCAGTTCTTC. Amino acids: CASMRAGGAYNEQFF.

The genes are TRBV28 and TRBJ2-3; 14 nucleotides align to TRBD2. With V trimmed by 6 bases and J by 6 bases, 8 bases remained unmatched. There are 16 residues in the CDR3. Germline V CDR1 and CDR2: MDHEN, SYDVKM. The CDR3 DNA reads TGTGCCAGCAGGGGGACTAGCGGGAGCCATGGGGATACGCAGTATTTT. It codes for CASRGTSGSHGDTQYF.

The CDR3 protein is CSAPGTGTSGRAIEQFF. Written as DNA, the CDR3 is TGCAGTGCCCCCGGGACCGGGACTAGCGGGAGGGCCATTGAGCAGTTCTTC. The chain recombines TRBV20-1 with TRBJ2-1; 16 bases map to TRBD2. V shed 6 bases, J shed 9 bases, and the junction held 14 bases outside the gene matches. This CDR3 has 17 amino acids. The germline V gene encodes CDR1 DFQATT and CDR2 SNEGSKA (reference sequence).

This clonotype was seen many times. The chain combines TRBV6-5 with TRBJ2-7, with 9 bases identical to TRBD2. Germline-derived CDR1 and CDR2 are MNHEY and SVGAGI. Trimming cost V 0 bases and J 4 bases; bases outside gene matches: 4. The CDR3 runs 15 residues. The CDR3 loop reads CASSYSGSGRYEQYF. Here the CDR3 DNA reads TGTGCCAGCAGTTACTCGGGTAGCGGGAGATACGAGCAGTACTTC.

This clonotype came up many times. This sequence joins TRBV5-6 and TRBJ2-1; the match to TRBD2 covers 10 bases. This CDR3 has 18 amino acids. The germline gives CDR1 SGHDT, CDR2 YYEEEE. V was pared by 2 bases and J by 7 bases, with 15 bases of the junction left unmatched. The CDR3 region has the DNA TGTGCCAGCAGCTTTCGTCGGAGCGGGAGGGGCCGGGGGAATGAGCAGTTCTTC. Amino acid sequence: CASSFRRSGRGRGNEQFF. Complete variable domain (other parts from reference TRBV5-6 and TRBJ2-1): DAGVTQSPTHLIKTRGQQVTLRCSPKSGHDTVSWYQQALGQGPQFIFQYYEEEERQRGNFPDRFSGHQFPNYSSELNVNALLLGDSALYLCASSFRRSGRGRGNEQFFGPGTRLTVL.

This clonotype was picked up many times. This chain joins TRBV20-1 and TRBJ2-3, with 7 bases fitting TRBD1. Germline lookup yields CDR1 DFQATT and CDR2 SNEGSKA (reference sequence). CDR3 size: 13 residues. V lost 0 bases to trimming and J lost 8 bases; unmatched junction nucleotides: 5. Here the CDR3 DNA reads TGCAGTGCTAGAGAGAGCCCAGGGGGTACGCAGTATTTT. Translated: CSARESPGGTQYF.

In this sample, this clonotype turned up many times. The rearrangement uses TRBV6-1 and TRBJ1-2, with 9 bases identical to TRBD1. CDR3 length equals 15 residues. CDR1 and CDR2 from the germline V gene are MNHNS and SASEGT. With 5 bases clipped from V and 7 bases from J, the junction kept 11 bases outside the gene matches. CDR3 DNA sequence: TGTGCCAGCAGTCCCGGACAGGGGCTGGTTCTTGGCTACACCTTC. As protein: CASSPGQGLVLGYTF.

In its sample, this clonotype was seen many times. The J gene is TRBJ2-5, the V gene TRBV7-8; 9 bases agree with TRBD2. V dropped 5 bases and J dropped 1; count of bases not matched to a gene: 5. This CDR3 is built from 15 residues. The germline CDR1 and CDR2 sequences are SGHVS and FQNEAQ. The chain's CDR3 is CASSVGTSLQETQYF. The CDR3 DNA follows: TGTGCCAGCAGCGTAGGGACTAGCCTCCAAGAGACCCAGTACTTC.

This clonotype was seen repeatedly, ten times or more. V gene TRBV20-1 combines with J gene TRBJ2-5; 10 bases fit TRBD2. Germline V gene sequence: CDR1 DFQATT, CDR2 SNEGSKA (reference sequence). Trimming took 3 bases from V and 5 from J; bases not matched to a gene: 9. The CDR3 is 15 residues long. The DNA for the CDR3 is TGCAGTGCTAGGCTAGCGGGAGCCATTCGGGAGACCCAGTACTTC. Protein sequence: CSARLAGAIRETQYF.

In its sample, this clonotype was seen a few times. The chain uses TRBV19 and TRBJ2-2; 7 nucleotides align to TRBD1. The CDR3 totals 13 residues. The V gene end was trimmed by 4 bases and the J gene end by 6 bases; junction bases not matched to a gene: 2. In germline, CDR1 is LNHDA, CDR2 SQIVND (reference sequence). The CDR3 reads CASSTQGPGELFF. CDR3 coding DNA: TGTGCCAGTAGTACACAGGGGCCCGGGGAGCTGTTTTTT.

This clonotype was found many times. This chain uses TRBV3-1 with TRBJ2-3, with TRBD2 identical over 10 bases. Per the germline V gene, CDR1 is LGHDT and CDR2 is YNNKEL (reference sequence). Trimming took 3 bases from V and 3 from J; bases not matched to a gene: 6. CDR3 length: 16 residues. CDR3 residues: CASSHGASGSTDTQYF. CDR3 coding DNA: TGTGCCAGCAGCCACGGGGCTAGCGGGAGTACAGATACGCAGTATTTT.

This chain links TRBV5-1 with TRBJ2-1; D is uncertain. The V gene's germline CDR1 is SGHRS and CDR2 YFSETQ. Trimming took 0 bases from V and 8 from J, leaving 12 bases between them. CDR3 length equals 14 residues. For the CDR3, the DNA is TGCGCCAGCAGCTTGGCCCTGGTGGTTGATGAGCAGTTCTTC. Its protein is CASSLALVVDEQFF.

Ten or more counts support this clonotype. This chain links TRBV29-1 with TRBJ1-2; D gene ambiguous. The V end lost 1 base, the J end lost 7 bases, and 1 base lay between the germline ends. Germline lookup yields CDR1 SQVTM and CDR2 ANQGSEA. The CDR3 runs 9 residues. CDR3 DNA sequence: TGCAGCGTTGAAGGTGGCTACACCTTC. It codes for CSVEGGYTF. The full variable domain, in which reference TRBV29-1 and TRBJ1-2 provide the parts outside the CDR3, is SAVISQKPSRDICQRGTSLTIQCQVDSQVTMMFWYRQQPGQSLTLIATANQGSEATYESGFVIDKFPISRPNLTFSTLTVSNMSPEDSSIYLCSVEGGYTFGSGTRLTVV.

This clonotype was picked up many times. CDR3 residues: CASSLMAEKLFF. The CDR3 region has the DNA TGTGCCAGCAGCTTAATGGCTGAAAAACTGTTTTTT. The V gene is TRBV5-8, the J gene TRBJ1-4; D uncertain. V was pared by 2 bases and J by 7 bases, with 6 bases between. CDR3 size: 12 residues. Germline V gene lookup returns CDR1 SGHTS and CDR2 YDEGEE.

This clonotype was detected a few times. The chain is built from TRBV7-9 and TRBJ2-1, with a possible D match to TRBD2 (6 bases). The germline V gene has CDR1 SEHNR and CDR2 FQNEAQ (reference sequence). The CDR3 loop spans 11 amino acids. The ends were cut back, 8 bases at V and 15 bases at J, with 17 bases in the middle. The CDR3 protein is CASSSGDPRFF. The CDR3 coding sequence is TGTGCCAGCTCTTCGGGAGACCCGAGGTTCTTC.

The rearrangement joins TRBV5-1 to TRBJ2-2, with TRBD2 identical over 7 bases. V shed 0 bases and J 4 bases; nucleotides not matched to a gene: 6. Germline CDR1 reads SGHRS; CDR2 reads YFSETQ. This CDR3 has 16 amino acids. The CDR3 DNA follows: TGCGCCAGCAGCTTGGTTGGTGGCGGGAGCACCGGGGAGCTGTTTTTT. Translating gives CASSLVGGGSTGELFF.

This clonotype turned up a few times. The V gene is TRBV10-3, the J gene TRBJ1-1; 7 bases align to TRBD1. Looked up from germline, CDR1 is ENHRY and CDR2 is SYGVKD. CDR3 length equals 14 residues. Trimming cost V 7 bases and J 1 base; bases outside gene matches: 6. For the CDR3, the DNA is TGTGCCATCATCGCCGGGACAGAGAACACTGAAGCTTTCTTT. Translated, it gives CAIIAGTENTEAFF.